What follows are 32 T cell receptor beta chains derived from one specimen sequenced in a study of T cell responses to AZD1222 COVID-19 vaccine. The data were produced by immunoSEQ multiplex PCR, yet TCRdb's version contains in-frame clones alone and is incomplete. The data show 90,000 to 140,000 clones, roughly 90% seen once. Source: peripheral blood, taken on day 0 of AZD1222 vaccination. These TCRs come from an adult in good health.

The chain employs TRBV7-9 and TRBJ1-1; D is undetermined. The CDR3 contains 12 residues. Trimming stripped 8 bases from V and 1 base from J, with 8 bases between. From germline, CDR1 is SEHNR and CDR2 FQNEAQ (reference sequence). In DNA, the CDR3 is TGTGCCAGCCTCCCCCCGAACACTGAAGCTTTCTTT. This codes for CASLPPNTEAFF.

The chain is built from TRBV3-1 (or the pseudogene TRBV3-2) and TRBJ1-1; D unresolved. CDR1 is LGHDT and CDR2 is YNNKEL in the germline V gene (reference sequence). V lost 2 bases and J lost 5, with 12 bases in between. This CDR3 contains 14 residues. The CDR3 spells CASSQPLVGTEAFF. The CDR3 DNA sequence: TGTGCCAGCAGCCAACCCCTCGTCGGGACTGAAGCTTTCTTT.

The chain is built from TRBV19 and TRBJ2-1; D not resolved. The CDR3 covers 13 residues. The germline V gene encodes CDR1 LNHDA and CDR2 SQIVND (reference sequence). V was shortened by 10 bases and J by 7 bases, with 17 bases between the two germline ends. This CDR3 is CATAWTRRNEQFF. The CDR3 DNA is TGTGCCACCGCTTGGACGCGAAGGAATGAGCAGTTCTTC.

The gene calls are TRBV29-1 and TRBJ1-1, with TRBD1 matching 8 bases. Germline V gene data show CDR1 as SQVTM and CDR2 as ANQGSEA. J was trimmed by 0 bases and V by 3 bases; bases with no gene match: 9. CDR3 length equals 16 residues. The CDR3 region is CSVDQGAAVMNTEAFF. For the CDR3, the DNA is TGCAGCGTTGATCAGGGGGCGGCTGTGATGAACACTGAAGCTTTCTTT.

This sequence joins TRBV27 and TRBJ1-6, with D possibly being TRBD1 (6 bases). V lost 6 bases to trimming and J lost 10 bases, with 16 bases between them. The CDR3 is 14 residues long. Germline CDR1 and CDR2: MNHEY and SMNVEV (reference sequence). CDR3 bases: TGTGCCAGCAGCCGGGCAGGGGAGTTGTCACCCCTCCACTTT. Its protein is CASSRAGELSPLHF.

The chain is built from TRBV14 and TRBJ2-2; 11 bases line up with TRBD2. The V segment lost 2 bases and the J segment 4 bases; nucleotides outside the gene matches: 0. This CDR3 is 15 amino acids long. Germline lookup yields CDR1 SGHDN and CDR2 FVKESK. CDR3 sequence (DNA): TGTGCCAGCAGCCAACTAGCGGGAGGCACCGGGGAGCTGTTTTTT. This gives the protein CASSQLAGGTGELFF.

CDR3 sequence (DNA): TGTGCCAGCAGAGACTCGCGGGAGCTGTTTTTT. Amino acids: CASRDSRELFF. This sequence joins TRBV28 and TRBJ2-2; D remains unclear. The V gene's germline CDR1 is MDHEN and CDR2 SYDVKM. V lost 6 bases and J 9 bases, leaving 8 bases between the germline ends. This CDR3 region has 11 residues.

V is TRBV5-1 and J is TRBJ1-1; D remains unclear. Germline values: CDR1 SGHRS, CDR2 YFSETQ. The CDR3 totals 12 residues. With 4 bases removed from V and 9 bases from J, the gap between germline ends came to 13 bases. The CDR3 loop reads CASSQTTEKAFF. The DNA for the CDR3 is TGCGCCAGCAGCCAAACAACCGAAAAAGCTTTCTTT.

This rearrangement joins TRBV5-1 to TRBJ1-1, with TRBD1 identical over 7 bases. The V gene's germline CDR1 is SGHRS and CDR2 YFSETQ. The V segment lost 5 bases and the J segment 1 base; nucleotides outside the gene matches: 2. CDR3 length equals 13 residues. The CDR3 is CASREGANTEAFF. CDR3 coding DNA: TGCGCCAGCAGGGAGGGGGCGAACACTGAAGCTTTCTTT.

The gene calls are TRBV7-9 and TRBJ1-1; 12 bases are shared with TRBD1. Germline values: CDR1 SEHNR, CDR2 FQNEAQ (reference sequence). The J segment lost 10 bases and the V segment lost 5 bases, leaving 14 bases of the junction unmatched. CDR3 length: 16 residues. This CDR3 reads CASSLDGTGGDFGAFF. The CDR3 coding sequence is TGTGCCAGCAGCCTTGACGGGACAGGGGGCGATTTTGGAGCTTTCTTT. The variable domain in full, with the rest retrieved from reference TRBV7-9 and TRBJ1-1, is DTGVSQNPRHKITKRGQNVTFRCDPISEHNRLYWYRQTLGQGPEFLTYFQNEAQLEKSRLLSDRFSAERPKGSFSTLEIQRTEQGDSAMYLCASSLDGTGGDFGAFFGQGTRLTVV.

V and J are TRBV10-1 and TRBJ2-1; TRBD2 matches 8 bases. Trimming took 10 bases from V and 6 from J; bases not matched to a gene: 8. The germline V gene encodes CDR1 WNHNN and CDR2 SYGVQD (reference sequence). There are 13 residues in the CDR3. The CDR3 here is CATSGGVFNEQFF. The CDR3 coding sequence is TGCGCCACCTCGGGGGGGGTGTTCAATGAGCAGTTCTTC.

CDR3 sequence: CASSEWGRGHGGYTF. CDR3 coding DNA: TGTGCCAGCAGTGAATGGGGCAGGGGGCACGGTGGCTACACCTTC. This sequence joins TRBV2 and TRBJ1-2; 8 positions agree with TRBD1. J was trimmed by 7 bases and V by 2 bases; bases with no gene match: 9. The CDR3 extends over 15 amino acids. Germline lookup yields CDR1 SNHLY and CDR2 FYNNEI.

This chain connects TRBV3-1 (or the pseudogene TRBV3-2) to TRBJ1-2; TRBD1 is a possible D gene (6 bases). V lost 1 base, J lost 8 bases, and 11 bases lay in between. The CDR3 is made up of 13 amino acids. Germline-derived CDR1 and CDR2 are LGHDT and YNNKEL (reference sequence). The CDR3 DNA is TGTGCCAGCAGCCAAGGTCCCGGGGGCGGCTACACCTTC. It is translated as CASSQGPGGGYTF.

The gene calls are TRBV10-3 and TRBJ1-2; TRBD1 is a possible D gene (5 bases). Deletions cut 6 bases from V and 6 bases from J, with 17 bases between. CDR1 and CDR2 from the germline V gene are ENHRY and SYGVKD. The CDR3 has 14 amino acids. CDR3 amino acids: CAIRAPGRPDGYTF. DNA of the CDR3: TGTGCCATCAGGGCCCCGGGGCGGCCTGATGGCTACACCTTC.

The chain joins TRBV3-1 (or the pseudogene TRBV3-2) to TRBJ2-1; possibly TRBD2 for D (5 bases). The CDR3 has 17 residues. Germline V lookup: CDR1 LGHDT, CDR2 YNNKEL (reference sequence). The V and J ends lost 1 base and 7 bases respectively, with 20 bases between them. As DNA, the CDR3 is TGTGCCAGCAGCCAAGCCCCGGGAATATTGCTCGGGAATGAGCAGTTCTTC. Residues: CASSQAPGILLGNEQFF.

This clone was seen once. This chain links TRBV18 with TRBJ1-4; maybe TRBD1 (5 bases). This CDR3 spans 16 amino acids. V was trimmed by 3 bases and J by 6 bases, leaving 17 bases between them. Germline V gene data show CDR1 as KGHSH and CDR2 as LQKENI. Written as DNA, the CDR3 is TGTGCCAGCTCACCCCCCGGGACGGGGTCGGATGAAAAACTGTTTTTT. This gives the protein CASSPPGTGSDEKLFF.

CDR3 residues: CATSDSTSGRNPYEQYF. CDR3 nucleotide sequence: TGTGCCACCAGTGACTCGACTAGCGGAAGAAACCCCTACGAGCAGTACTTC. The J gene is TRBJ2-7, the V gene TRBV24-1; 9 positions agree with TRBD2. Germline values: CDR1 KGHDR, CDR2 SFDVKD. V was clipped by 4 bases and J by 2 bases; unmatched bases: 11. The CDR3 runs 17 residues.

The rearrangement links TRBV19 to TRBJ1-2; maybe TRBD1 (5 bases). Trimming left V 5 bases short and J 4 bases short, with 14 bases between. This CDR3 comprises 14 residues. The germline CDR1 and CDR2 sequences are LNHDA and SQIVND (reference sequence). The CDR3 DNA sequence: TGTGCCAGTAGTGGAGGGGCCTGGAGCTATGGCTACACCTTC. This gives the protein CASSGGAWSYGYTF.

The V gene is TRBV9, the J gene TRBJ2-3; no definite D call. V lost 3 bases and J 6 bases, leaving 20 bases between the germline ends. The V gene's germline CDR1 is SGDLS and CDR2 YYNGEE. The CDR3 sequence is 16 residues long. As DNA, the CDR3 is TGTGCCAGCAGCGCCACCGCCGGGTCCTTCGCGGATACGCAGTATTTT. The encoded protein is CASSATAGSFADTQYF.

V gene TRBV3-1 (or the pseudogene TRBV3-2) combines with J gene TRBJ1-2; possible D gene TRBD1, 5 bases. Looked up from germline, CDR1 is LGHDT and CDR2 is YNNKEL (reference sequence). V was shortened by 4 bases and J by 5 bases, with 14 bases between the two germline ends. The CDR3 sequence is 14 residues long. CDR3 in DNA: TGTGCCAGCAGCCCGGACACCACCTATTATGGCTACACCTTC. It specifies CASSPDTTYYGYTF.

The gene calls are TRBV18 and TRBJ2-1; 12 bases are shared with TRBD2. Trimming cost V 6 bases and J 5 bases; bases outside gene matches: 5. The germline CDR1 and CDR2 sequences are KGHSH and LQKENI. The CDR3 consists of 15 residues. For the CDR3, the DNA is TGTGCCAGCTCCCTCGGACTAGCGGGAAACAATGAGCAGTTCTTC. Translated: CASSLGLAGNNEQFF.

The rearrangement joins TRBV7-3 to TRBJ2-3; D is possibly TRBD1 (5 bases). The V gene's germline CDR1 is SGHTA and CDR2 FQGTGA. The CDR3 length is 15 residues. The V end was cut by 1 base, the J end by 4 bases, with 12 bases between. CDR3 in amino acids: CASSLMGLTADTQYF. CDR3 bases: TGTGCCAGCAGCTTAATGGGGCTAACTGCAGATACGCAGTATTTT.

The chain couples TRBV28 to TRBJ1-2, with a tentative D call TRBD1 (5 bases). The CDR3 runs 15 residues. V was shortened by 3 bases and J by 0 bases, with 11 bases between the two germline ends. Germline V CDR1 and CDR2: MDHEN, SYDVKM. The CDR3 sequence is CASSFGQGANYGYTF. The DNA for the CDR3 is TGTGCCAGCAGTTTTGGGCAGGGAGCTAACTATGGCTACACCTTC.

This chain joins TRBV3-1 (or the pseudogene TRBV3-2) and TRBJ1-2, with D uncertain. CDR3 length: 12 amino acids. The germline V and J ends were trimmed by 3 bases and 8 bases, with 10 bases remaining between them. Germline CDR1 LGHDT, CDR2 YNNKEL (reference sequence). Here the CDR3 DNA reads TGTGCCAGCAGCCACGATATCAGGGGCTACACCTTC. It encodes CASSHDIRGYTF.

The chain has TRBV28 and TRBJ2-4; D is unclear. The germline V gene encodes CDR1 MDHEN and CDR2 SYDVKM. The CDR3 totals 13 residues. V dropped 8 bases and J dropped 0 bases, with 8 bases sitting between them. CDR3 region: CASADLAKNIQYF. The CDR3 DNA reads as TGTGCCAGCGCGGACCTAGCCAAAAACATTCAGTACTTC.

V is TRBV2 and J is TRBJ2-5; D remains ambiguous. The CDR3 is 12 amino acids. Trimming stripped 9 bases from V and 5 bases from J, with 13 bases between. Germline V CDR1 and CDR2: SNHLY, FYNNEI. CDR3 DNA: TGTGCCAGTCGAGCACCAAGTGAGACCCAGTACTTC. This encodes CASRAPSETQYF.

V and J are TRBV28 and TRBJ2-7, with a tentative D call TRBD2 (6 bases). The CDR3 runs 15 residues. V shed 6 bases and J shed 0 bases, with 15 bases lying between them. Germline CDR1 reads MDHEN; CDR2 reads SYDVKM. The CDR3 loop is CASSTPGSSSYEQYF. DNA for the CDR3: TGTGCCAGCAGCACCCCCGGGAGTAGCTCCTACGAGCAGTACTTC.

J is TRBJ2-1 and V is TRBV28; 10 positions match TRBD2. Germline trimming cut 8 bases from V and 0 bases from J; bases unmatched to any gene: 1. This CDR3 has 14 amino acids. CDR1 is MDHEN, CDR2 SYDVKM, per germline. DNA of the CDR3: TGTGCCAGCGGGACTAGCGTCTCCTACAATGAGCAGTTCTTC. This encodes CASGTSVSYNEQFF.

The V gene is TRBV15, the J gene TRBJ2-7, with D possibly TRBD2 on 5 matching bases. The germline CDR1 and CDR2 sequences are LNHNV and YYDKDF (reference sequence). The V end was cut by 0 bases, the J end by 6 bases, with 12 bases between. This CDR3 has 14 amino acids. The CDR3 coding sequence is TGTGCCACCAGCAGAGACCTAGCCCTTGGCGAGCAGTACTTC. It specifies CATSRDLALGEQYF.

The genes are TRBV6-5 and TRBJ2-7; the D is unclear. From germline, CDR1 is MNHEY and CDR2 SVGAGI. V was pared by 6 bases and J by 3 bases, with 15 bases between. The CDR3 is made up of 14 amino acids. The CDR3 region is CASRAHRADYEQYF. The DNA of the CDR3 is TGTGCCAGCAGGGCCCATCGGGCTGACTACGAGCAGTACTTC.

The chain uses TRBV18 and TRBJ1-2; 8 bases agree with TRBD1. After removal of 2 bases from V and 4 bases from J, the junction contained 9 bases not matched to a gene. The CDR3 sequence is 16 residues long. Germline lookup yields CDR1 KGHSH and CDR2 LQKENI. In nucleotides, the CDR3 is TGTGCCAGCTCACCAAGGTTTCTCCAGGGGGCCTATGGCTACACCTTC. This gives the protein CASSPRFLQGAYGYTF.

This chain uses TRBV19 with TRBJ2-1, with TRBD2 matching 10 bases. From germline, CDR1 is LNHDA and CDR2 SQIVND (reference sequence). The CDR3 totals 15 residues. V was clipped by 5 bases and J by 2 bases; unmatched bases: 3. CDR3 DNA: TGTGCCAGTAGTCTTCTAGCGGGGGCCTACAATGAGCAGTTCTTC. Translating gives CASSLLAGAYNEQFF.